This TCR beta chain was retrieved from a study of vaccination effects on CD4 cells after COVID-19. The overall study: A median of 72 days separated the second dose and sampling. Study-wide results and caveats: The study got few convalescent patients and did not collect any early post-infection timepoints.

Note on this clone: Its specificity is not known.

Using immunoSEQ multiplex PCR, the repertoire was profiled, and TCRdb retains in-frame clones only, with some absent. The sample includes around 59,000 clones, just under 80% of them seen just once. Before sequencing took place, the ViraFEST assay used viral peptide pools to expand antigen-specific CD4+ T cells. Following an approximately 11-day culture, CD4+ T cells were purified. As their vaccination, participants received two doses of either BNT162b2 or mRNA-1273. In culture with about 10 IU/ml IL-2 and around 10 ug/ml peptides, PBMC were grown at two million per well. Germline CDR1 MNHEY, CDR2 SVGEGT. V lost 5 bases and J lost 4; bases outside the gene matches: 5. This CDR3 has 15 residues.

Sequenced material: CD4+ T cells from PBMCs cultured with HCoV-OC43 spike peptides, taken after COVID-19 vaccination. Subset defined: HCoV-OC43 spike overlapping peptide pool stimulation. The V call is TRBV6-2 or TRBV6-3, the J call TRBJ2-1; the match to TRBD2 covers 10 bases. The receptor comes from a human donor who received a COVID-19 vaccine. For the CDR3, the DNA is TGTGCCAGCAGTGTAAGGACTAGCGGATACAATGAGCAGTTCTTC. It translates to CASSVRTSGYNEQFF.